This TCR beta chain was sequenced in a study of T cell responses to AZD1222 COVID-19 vaccine. Study-wide points: Variant regions that are unmutated are reportedly the target of nearly half of spike-specific TCRs. CD4 TCRs covered the whole spike, strongest at regions 160-218 and 743-854.

The table came from immunoSEQ multiplex PCR; TCRdb's copy has only in-frame clones and leaves some out. The sample carries roughly 91,000 clones, around 90% recorded once. V was shortened by 2 bases and J by 7 bases, with 8 bases between the two germline ends. The CDR3 is made up of 12 amino acids. The germline CDR1 and CDR2 sequences are MNHEY and SVGAGI. Remarks on this clone: What it binds is not known.

The sample was peripheral blood, taken on day 0 of AZD1222 vaccination. The TCR comes from an adult in good health. The V call is TRBV6-5, the J call TRBJ1-1; no definite D call. The CDR3 coding sequence is TGTGCCAGCAGTTACGGCAGTGGTGAAGCTTTCTTT. Its translation: CASSYGSGEAFF.